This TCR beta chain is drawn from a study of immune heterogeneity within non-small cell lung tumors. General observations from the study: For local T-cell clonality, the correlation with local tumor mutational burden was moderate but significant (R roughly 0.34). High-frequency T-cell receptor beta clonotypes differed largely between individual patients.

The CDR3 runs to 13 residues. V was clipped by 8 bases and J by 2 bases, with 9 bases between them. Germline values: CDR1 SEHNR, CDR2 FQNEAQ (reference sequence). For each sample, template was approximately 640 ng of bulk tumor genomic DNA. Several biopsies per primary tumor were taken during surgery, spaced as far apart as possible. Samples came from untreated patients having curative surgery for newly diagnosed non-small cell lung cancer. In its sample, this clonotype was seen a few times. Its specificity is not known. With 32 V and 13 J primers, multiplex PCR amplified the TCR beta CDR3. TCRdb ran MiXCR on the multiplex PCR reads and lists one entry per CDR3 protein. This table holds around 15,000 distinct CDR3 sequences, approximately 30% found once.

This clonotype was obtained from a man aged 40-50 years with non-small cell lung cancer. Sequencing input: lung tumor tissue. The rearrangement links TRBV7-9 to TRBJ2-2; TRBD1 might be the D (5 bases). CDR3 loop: CASGAQNTGELFF. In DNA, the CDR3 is TGTGCCAGCGGGGCACAAAACACCGGGGAGCTGTTTTTT.